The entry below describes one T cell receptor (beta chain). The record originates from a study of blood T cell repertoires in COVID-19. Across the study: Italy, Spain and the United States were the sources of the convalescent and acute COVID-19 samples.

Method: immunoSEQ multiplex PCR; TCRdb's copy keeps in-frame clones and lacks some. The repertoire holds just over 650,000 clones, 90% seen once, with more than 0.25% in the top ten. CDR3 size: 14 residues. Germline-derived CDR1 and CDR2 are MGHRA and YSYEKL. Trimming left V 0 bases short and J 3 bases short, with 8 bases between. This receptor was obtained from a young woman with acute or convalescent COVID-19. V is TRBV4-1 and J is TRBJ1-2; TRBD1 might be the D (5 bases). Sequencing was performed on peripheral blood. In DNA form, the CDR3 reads TGCGCCAGCAGCCAAGATGGAGGGGACTATGGCTACACCTTC. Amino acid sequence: CASSQDGGDYGYTF.